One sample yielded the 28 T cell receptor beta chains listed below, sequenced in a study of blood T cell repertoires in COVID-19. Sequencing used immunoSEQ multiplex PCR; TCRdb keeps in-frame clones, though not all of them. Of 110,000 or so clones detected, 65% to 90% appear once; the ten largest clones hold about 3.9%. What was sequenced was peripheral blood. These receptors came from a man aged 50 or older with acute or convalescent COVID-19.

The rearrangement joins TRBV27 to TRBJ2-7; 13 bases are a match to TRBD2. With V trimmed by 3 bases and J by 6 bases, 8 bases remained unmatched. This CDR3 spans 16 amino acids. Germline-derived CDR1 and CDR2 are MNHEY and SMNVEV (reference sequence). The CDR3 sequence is CASSFVLAGGPGEQYF. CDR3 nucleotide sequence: TGTGCCAGCAGTTTCGTACTAGCGGGGGGGCCTGGCGAGCAGTACTTC.

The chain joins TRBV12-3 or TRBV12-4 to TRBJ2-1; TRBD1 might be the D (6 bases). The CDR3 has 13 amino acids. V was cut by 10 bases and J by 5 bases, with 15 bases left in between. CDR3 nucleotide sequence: TGTGCCACCAGGGAGTACAGGGACAATGAGCAGTTCTTC. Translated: CATREYRDNEQFF.

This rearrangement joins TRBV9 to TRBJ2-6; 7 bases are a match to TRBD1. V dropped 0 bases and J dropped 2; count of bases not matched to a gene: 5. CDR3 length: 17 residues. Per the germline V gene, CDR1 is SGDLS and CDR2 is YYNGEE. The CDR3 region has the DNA TGTGCCAGCAGCGTAGAAGGGACAGCAACTGGGGCCAACGTCCTGACTTTC. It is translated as CASSVEGTATGANVLTF.

CDR3 nucleotides: TGTGCCAGCAGCCCGGGACTAGCGGGAGTTTGGGAAGAGACCCAGTACTTC. Encoded protein: CASSPGLAGVWEETQYF. The J gene is TRBJ2-5, the V gene TRBV9, with TRBD2 identical over 14 bases. Germline loops: CDR1 SGDLS, CDR2 YYNGEE. V shed 4 bases and J 3 bases; nucleotides not matched to a gene: 8. This CDR3 region has 17 residues.

CDR3 DNA: TGTGCCAGCAGTTTAGGGCAAACCGCGGAAGCTTTCTTT. Translated: CASSLGQTAEAFF. The chain combines TRBV27 with TRBJ1-1; D is undetermined. Germline V gene lookup returns CDR1 MNHEY and CDR2 SMNVEV (reference sequence). V lost 2 bases to trimming and J lost 8 bases, with 12 bases between them. The CDR3 has 13 amino acids.

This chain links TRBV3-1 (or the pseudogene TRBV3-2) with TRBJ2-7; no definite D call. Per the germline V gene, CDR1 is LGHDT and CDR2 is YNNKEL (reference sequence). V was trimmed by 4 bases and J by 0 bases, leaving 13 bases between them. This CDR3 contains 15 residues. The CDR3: CASSRFGSNSYEQYF. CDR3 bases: TGTGCCAGCAGCCGCTTCGGGTCGAACTCCTACGAGCAGTACTTC.

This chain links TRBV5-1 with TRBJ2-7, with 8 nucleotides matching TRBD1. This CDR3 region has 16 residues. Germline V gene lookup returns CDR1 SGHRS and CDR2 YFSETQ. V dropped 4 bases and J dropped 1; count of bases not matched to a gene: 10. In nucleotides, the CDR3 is TGCGCCAGCAGCCCCGGACAGGGAGCGAGGTCCTACGAGCAGTACTTC. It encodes CASSPGQGARSYEQYF.

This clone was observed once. CDR3 nucleotide sequence: TGCGCCGGTGGACAGGGGTTCGGGAACACTGAAGCTTTCTTT. Translating gives CAGGQGFGNTEAFF. The chain has TRBV5-1 and TRBJ1-1; 9 bases fit TRBD1. The germline CDR1 and CDR2 sequences are SGHRS and YFSETQ. V gave up 10 bases and J gave up 1 base; unmatched junction bases: 8. This CDR3 has 14 amino acids.

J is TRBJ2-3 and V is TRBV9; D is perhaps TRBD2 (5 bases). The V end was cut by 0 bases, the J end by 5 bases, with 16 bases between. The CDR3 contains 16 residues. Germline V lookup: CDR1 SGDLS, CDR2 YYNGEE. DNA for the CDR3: TGTGCCAGCAGCGTAGGGGTTAGCGAGGTCCGAGATACGCAGTATTTT. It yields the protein CASSVGVSEVRDTQYF. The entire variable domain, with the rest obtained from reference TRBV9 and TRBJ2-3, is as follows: DSGVTQTPKHLITATGQRVTLRCSPRSGDLSVYWYQQSLDQGLQFLIQYYNGEERAKGNILERFSAQQFPDLHSELNLSSLELGDSALYFCASSVGVSEVRDTQYFGPGTRLTVL.

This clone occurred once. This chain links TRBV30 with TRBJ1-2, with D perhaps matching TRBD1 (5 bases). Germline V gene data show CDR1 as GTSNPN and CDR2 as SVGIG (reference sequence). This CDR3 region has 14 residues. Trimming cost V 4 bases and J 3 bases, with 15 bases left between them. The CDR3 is CAWKVRGKDYGYTF. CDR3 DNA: TGTGCCTGGAAGGTGCGGGGCAAAGACTATGGCTACACCTTC.

The CDR3 sequence is CASSVAPSRGTGNEKLFF. The CDR3 region has the DNA TGTGCCAGCAGCGTAGCCCCAAGTCGGGGGACGGGTAATGAAAAACTGTTTTTT. The chain combines TRBV9 with TRBJ1-4, with D maybe TRBD1 (5 bases). The V end was cut by 0 bases, the J end by 4 bases, with 19 bases between. The CDR3 has 18 amino acids. Germline CDR1 SGDLS, CDR2 YYNGEE.

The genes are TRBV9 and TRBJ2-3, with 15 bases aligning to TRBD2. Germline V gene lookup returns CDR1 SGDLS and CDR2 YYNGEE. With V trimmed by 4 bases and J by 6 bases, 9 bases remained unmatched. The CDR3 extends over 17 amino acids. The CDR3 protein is CASSPRTSGGAWDTQYF. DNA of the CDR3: TGTGCCAGCAGCCCACGGACTAGCGGGGGGGCGTGGGATACGCAGTATTTT.

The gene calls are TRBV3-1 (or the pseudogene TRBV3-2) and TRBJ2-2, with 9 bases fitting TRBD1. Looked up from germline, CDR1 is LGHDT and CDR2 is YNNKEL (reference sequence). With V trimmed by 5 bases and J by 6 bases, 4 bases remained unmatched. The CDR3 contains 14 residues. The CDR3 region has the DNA TGTGCCAGCAGCTTGGGACAGGGCGCCGGGGAGCTGTTTTTT. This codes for CASSLGQGAGELFF.

The CDR3 DNA follows: TGTGCCAGTAGTCCATCCGGACAGAGTTACAATGAGCAGTTCTTC. Translated, it gives CASSPSGQSYNEQFF. The J gene is TRBJ2-1, the V gene TRBV19, with a weak D call TRBD1 (6 bases). CDR1 is LNHDA and CDR2 is SQIVND in the germline V gene (reference sequence). With 5 bases removed from V and 4 bases from J, the gap between germline ends came to 15 bases. The CDR3 extends over 15 amino acids.

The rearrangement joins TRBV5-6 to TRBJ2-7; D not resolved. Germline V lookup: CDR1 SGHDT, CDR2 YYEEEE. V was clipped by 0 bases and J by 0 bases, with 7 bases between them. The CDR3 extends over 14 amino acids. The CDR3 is CASSLGRSSYEQYF. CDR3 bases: TGTGCCAGCAGCTTGGGGCGGAGCTCCTACGAGCAGTACTTC.

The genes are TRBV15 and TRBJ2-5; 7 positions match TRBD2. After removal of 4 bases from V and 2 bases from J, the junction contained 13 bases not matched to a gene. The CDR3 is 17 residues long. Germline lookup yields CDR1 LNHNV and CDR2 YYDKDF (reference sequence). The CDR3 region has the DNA TGTGCCACCAGCAACCCTGCGGGGGTTCGAACGCAAGAGACCCAGTACTTC. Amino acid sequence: CATSNPAGVRTQETQYF.

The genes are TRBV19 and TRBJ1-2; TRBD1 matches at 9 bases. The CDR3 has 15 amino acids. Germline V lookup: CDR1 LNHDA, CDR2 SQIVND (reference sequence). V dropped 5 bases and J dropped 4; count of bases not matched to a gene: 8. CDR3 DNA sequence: TGTGCCAGTAGTCCATCGGACAGGGGAGGCTATGGCTACACCTTC. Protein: CASSPSDRGGYGYTF.

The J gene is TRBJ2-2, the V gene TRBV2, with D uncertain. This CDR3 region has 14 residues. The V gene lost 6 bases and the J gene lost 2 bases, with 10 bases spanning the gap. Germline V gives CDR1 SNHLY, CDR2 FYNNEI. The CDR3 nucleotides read TGTGCCAGCAGCCGAGTAATTAACACCGGGGAGCTGTTTTTT. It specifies CASSRVINTGELFF.

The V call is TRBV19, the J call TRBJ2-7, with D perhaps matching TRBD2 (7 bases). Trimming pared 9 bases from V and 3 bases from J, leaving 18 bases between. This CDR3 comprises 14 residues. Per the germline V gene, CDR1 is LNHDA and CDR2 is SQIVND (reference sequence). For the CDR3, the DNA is TGTGCCAGATCCTCGGGGGGCGCGGACTACGAGCAGTACTTC. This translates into CARSSGGADYEQYF. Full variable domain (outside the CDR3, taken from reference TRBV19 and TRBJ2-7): DGGITQSPKYLFRKEGQNVTLSCEQNLNHDAMYWYRQDPGQGLRLIYYSQIVNDFQKGDIAEGYSVSREKKESFPLTVTSAQKNPTAFYLCARSSGGADYEQYFGPGTRLTVT.

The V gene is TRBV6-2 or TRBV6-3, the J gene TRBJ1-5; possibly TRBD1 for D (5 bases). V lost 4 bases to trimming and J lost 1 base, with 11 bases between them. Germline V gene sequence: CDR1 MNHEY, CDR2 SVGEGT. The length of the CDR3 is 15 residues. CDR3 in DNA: TGTGCCAGCAGTTTACAGGAGAGGAGCAATCAGCCCCAGCATTTT. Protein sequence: CASSLQERSNQPQHF.

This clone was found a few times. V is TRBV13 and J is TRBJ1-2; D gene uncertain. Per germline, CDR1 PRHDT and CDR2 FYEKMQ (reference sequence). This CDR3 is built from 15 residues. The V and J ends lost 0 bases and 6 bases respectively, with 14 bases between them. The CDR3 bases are TGTGCCAGCAGCTTAGGCGTGCGGAGATCCGATGGCTACACCTTC. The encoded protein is CASSLGVRRSDGYTF.

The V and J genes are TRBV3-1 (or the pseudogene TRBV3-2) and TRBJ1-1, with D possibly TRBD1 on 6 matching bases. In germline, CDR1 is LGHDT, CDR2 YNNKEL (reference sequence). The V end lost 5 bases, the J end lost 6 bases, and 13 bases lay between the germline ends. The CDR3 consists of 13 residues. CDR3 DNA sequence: TGTGCCAGCAGCAACGGACAGTTCCCTGAAGCTTTCTTT. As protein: CASSNGQFPEAFF.

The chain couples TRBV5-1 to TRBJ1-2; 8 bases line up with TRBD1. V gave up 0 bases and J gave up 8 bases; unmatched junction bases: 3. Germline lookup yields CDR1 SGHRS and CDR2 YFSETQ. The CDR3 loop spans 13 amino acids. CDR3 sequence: CASSLGTGFGYTF. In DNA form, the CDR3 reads TGCGCCAGCAGCTTGGGGACAGGGTTCGGCTACACCTTC.

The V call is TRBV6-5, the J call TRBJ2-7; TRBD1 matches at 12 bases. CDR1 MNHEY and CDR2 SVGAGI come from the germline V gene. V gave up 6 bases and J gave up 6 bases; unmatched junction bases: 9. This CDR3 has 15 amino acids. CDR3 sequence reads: CASRRGGTGGFEQYF. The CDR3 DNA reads TGTGCCAGCAGACGCGGCGGGACAGGGGGCTTCGAGCAGTACTTC.

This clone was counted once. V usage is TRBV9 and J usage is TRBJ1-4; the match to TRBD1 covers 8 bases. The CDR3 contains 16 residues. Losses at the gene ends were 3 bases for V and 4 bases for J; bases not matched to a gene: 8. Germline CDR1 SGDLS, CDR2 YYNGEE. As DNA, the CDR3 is TGTGCCAGCAGCGCGTTCCGGACAGGGAATAATGAAAAACTGTTTTTT. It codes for CASSAFRTGNNEKLFF.

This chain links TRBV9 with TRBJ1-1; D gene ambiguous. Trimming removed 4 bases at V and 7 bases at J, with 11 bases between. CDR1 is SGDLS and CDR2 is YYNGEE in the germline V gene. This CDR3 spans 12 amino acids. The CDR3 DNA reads TGTGCCAGCAGCCAGGTCCTGAGTGAAGCTTTCTTT. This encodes CASSQVLSEAFF.

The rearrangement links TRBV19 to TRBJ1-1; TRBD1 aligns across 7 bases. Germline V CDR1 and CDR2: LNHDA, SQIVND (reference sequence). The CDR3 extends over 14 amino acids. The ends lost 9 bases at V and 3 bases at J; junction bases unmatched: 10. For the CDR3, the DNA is TGTGCCAGCCGGGTGGAGGGGGCCCACACTGAAGCTTTCTTT. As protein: CASRVEGAHTEAFF. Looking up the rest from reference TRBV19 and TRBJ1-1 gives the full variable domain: DGGITQSPKYLFRKEGQNVTLSCEQNLNHDAMYWYRQDPGQGLRLIYYSQIVNDFQKGDIAEGYSVSREKKESFPLTVTSAQKNPTAFYLCASRVEGAHTEAFFGQGTRLTVV.

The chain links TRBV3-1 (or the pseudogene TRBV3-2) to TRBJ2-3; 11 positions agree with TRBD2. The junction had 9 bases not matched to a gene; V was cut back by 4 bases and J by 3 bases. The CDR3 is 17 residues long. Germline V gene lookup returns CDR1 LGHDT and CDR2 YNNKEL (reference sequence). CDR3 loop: CASSPALLAGETDTQYF. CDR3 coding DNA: TGTGCCAGCAGCCCAGCCCTACTAGCGGGAGAAACAGATACGCAGTATTTT.